Below are 8 T cell receptor beta chains sequenced from a single sample in a study of blood T cell repertoires in COVID-19. Generated by immunoSEQ multiplex PCR, the TCRdb table keeps only in-frame clones and is missing some. The sample has roughly 200,000 clones, roughly 85% seen once. The sequencing input was peripheral blood. The receptors come from an elderly woman with acute or convalescent COVID-19.

This clone was detected only a few times. The chain links TRBV11-2 to TRBJ2-7; D uncertain. Trimming left V 6 bases short and J 2 bases short, with 8 bases between. Looked up from germline, CDR1 is SGHAT and CDR2 is FQNNGV. This CDR3 is 12 amino acids long. Here the CDR3 reads CASSSPTYEQYF. The CDR3 nucleotides are TGTGCCAGCAGTTCCCCAACCTACGAGCAGTACTTC.

With regard to this clone: Just one base apart from a much larger clone, this may be a read error. The V and J genes are TRBV6-6 and TRBJ2-7; D call uncertain. The V gene lost 5 bases and the J gene lost 2 bases, with 4 bases spanning the gap. The CDR3 spans 11 residues. Looked up from germline, CDR1 is MNHNY and CDR2 is SVGAGI (reference sequence). The CDR3 DNA follows: TGTGCCAGCAGTCCCGCCTACGAGCAGTACTTC. Translating gives CASSPAYEQYF.

The chain recombines TRBV2 with TRBJ1-1, with 7 bases aligning to TRBD1. Trimming at V came to 6 bases and at J to 4 bases, leaving 5 bases not matched to a gene. CDR1 is SNHLY and CDR2 is FYNNEI in the germline V gene. This CDR3 is built from 13 residues. CDR3 coding DNA: TGTGCCAGCAGCGACAGGGCTTTCACTGAAGCTTTCTTT. It specifies CASSDRAFTEAFF.

This clone was recorded a few times. The chain employs TRBV15 and TRBJ1-2; D remains unclear. Germline V gene sequence: CDR1 LNHNV, CDR2 YYDKDF (reference sequence). V was pared by 3 bases and J by 5 bases, with 7 bases between. This CDR3 is 12 amino acids long. CDR3 sequence reads: CATSRGVYGYTF. As DNA, the CDR3 is TGTGCCACCAGCAGGGGCGTTTATGGCTACACCTTC.

This chain uses TRBV6-5 with TRBJ1-1, with 8 bases fitting TRBD1. The V segment lost 0 bases and the J segment 5 bases; nucleotides outside the gene matches: 5. This CDR3 is 15 amino acids long. Per the germline V gene, CDR1 is MNHEY and CDR2 is SVGAGI. For the CDR3, the DNA is TGTGCCAGCAGTTACTCGAGACAGGGGATAACTGAAGCTTTCTTT. Translating gives CASSYSRQGITEAFF.

The chain links TRBV9 to TRBJ1-2; TRBD1 agrees at 7 bases. Germline V gives CDR1 SGDLS, CDR2 YYNGEE. V was clipped by 4 bases and J by 6 bases; unmatched bases: 6. The CDR3 sequence is 13 residues long. For the CDR3, the DNA is TGTGCCAGCAGCCGAGAGGGGGCCGATGGCTACACCTTC. Its translation: CASSREGADGYTF.

The chain is built from TRBV18 and TRBJ1-5, with D possibly matching TRBD1 (6 bases). Germline assignment: CDR1 KGHSH and CDR2 LQKENI. V was shortened by 3 bases and J by 0 bases, with 15 bases between the two germline ends. The CDR3 sequence is 17 residues long. CDR3 residues: CASSPFLGGVSNQPQHF. In nucleotides, the CDR3 is TGTGCCAGCTCACCTTTTTTAGGGGGGGTTAGCAATCAGCCCCAGCATTTT.

CDR3 protein: CASSPAGWGTGELFF. The CDR3 nucleotides are TGTGCCAGCAGCCCAGCGGGGTGGGGCACCGGGGAGCTGTTTTTT. The V call is TRBV7-2, the J call TRBJ2-2; TRBD2 matches at 7 bases. This CDR3 contains 15 residues. Germline values: CDR1 SGHTA, CDR2 FQGNSA. V dropped 5 bases and J dropped 4; count of bases not matched to a gene: 7.